Listed below are T cell receptor beta chains from one sample, sequenced in a study of blood T cell repertoires in COVID-19. The repertoire was sequenced with immunoSEQ multiplex PCR; TCRdb's copy has only in-frame clones and lacks some. The sample consists of some 170,000 clones, about 85% of them appearing once. The sample was peripheral blood. These receptors were taken from a woman between 55 and 75 years old with acute or convalescent COVID-19. The CDR3 runs from the conserved cysteine through the conserved F or W. Each record gives: D gene, V gene, J gene, clone size, CDR3 protein, CDR3 DNA. The D gene is left open where the match is weak. Clone size is shown for a subset of rows, as once, few, many or a class of expanded clone.

d_gene: TRBD1
v_gene: TRBV19
j_gene: TRBJ2-3
abundance: NA
CDR3aa: CASSIGTATDTQYF
CDR3nt: TGTGCCAGTAGTATCGGGACAGCAACGGATACGCAGTATTTT

d_gene: NA
v_gene: TRBV5-5
j_gene: TRBJ1-4
abundance: NA
CDR3aa: CASSLEGLRTNEKLFF
CDR3nt: TGTGCCAGCAGCTTGGAGGGGTTGAGGACTAATGAAAAACTGTTTTTT

d_gene: NA
v_gene: TRBV5-1
j_gene: TRBJ1-1
abundance: once
CDR3aa: CASSPDSRNTEAFF
CDR3nt: TGCGCCAGCAGCCCCGATTCGAGGAACACTGAAGCTTTCTTT

d_gene: NA
v_gene: TRBV24-1
j_gene: TRBJ1-4
abundance: NA
CDR3aa: CATSDGTGEANEKLFF
CDR3nt: TGTGCCACCAGTGATGGAACGGGGGAGGCGAATGAAAAACTGTTTTTT

d_gene: TRBD1
v_gene: TRBV5-1
j_gene: TRBJ2-3
abundance: NA
CDR3aa: CASSLGDRGSTDTQYF
CDR3nt: TGCGCCAGCAGCTTGGGGGACAGGGGATCCACAGATACGCAGTATTTT

d_gene: TRBD1
v_gene: TRBV30
j_gene: TRBJ1-2
abundance: NA
CDR3aa: CAWVTGGYGYTF
CDR3nt: TGTGCCTGGGTCACAGGGGGCTATGGCTACACCTTC

d_gene: TRBD2
v_gene: TRBV10-3
j_gene: TRBJ2-3
abundance: NA
CDR3aa: CAVKTSGNTDTQYF
CDR3nt: TGTGCCGTTAAGACTAGCGGGAACACAGATACGCAGTATTTT

d_gene: TRBD1
v_gene: TRBV3-1/TRBV3-2
j_gene: TRBJ1-1
abundance: NA
CDR3aa: CASSQGAGGRPTEAFF
CDR3nt: TGTGCCAGCAGCCAAGGGGCAGGGGGACGTCCCACTGAAGCTTTCTTT

d_gene: NA
v_gene: TRBV14
j_gene: TRBJ2-1
abundance: NA
CDR3aa: CASSPPSAYINDEQFF
CDR3nt: TGTGCCAGCAGCCCCCCTAGCGCATATATAAACGATGAGCAGTTCTTC

d_gene: TRBD2
v_gene: TRBV29-1
j_gene: TRBJ2-3
abundance: NA
CDR3aa: CSVPSAGGGKDTQYF
CDR3nt: TGCAGCGTGCCGTCAGCGGGAGGAGGGAAGGATACGCAGTATTTT

d_gene: NA
v_gene: TRBV9
j_gene: TRBJ2-7
abundance: NA
CDR3aa: CASSPGGTAYEQYF
CDR3nt: TGTGCCAGCAGCCCAGGAGGGACCGCCTACGAGCAGTACTTC

d_gene: TRBD2
v_gene: TRBV9
j_gene: TRBJ2-1
abundance: few
CDR3aa: CASSRTASGSSYNEQFF
CDR3nt: TGTGCCAGCAGCCGGACAGCGAGCGGGAGCTCCTACAATGAGCAGTTCTTC

d_gene: TRBD2
v_gene: TRBV5-1
j_gene: TRBJ2-1
abundance: few
CDR3aa: CASSLARFSRENNEQFF
CDR3nt: TGCGCCAGCAGCTTGGCCCGTTTCTCGCGGGAGAACAATGAGCAGTTCTTC

d_gene: NA
v_gene: TRBV18
j_gene: TRBJ2-1
abundance: once
CDR3aa: CASSPMGLGSYNEQFF
CDR3nt: TGTGCCAGCTCACCAATGGGGCTAGGGTCCTACAATGAGCAGTTCTTC

d_gene: NA
v_gene: TRBV9
j_gene: TRBJ2-5
abundance: NA
CDR3aa: CASSVFSRAGETQYF
CDR3nt: TGTGCCAGCAGCGTCTTTAGCAGGGCTGGCGAGACCCAGTACTTC

d_gene: TRBD1
v_gene: TRBV7-8
j_gene: TRBJ2-7
abundance: NA
CDR3aa: CASSLHRDRSHEQYF
CDR3nt: TGTGCCAGCAGCTTACATCGGGACAGGAGTCACGAGCAGTACTTC

d_gene: TRBD1
v_gene: TRBV28
j_gene: TRBJ2-7
abundance: NA
CDR3aa: CASKDRGTYEQYF
CDR3nt: TGTGCCAGCAAGGACAGGGGGACCTACGAGCAGTACTTC

d_gene: TRBD1
v_gene: TRBV19
j_gene: TRBJ1-5
abundance: NA
CDR3aa: CASSIILGTGANQPQHF
CDR3nt: TGTGCCAGTAGTATTATATTGGGGACAGGGGCTAACCAGCCCCAGCATTTT

d_gene: TRBD1
v_gene: TRBV19
j_gene: TRBJ1-2
abundance: NA
CDR3aa: CASSPGQGYTYGYTF
CDR3nt: TGTGCCAGTAGTCCGGGACAGGGGTATACCTATGGCTACACCTTC